This passage covers 13 T cell receptor beta chains from one sample sequenced in a study of control samples from healthy donors and cancer patients. Generated by immunoSEQ multiplex PCR, the TCRdb table keeps only in-frame clones and is missing some. This table holds some 140,000 clones, roughly 94% found once. The source material was blood. These receptors were obtained from a man aged 40-49 years in good health.

This chain uses TRBV6-2 or TRBV6-3 with TRBJ1-1, with D tentatively TRBD1 (5 bases). Looked up from germline, CDR1 is MNHEY and CDR2 is SVGEGT. V was shortened by 5 bases and J by 3 bases, with 13 bases between the two germline ends. The CDR3 is 14 amino acids. The CDR3 DNA follows: TGTGCCAGCAGTGTCGGGGCGGCGGACACTGAAGCTTTCTTT. It translates to CASSVGAADTEAFF.

As concerns this clone: One end of the junction varies from germline; a read error may be responsible. The chain links TRBV14 to TRBJ2-5; no reliable D call. CDR1 is SGHDN and CDR2 is FVKESK in the germline V gene. This CDR3 is built from 17 residues. CDR3 protein: CASSPRRLGRRQGTQYF. The CDR3 nucleotides are TGTGCCAGCAGCCCCCGTCGGCTAGGACGCCGCCAAGGGACCCAGTACTTC.

This clone was detected only once. The chain employs TRBV12-3 or TRBV12-4 and TRBJ1-2, with D possibly TRBD1 on 6 matching bases. Trimming took off 3 bases at V and 8 bases at J, with 13 bases between the two ends. The CDR3 has 13 residues. The CDR3 reads CASSFGGQRGYTF. The CDR3 coding sequence is TGTGCCAGCAGTTTTGGGGGGCAGAGAGGCTACACCTTC.

The V call is TRBV6-6, the J call TRBJ1-1; the match to TRBD1 covers 9 bases. The length of the CDR3 is 16 residues. The J segment lost 0 bases and the V segment lost 6 bases, leaving 8 bases of the junction unmatched. The germline V gene encodes CDR1 MNHNY and CDR2 SVGAGI (reference sequence). CDR3 region: CASSSKQGAMNTEAFF. DNA of the CDR3: TGTGCCAGCAGCTCAAAACAGGGGGCGATGAACACTGAAGCTTTCTTT.

This rearrangement joins TRBV5-4 to TRBJ1-6, with 8 positions matching TRBD1. Germline trimming cut 1 base from V and 8 bases from J; bases unmatched to any gene: 5. The CDR3 extends over 15 amino acids. Germline CDR1 is SGHNT and CDR2 is YYREEE (reference sequence). This CDR3 reads CASSLTGGLYSPLHF. The CDR3 nucleotides read TGTGCCAGCAGCTTGACAGGGGGGCTGTATTCACCCCTCCACTTT.

The chain has TRBV6-5 and TRBJ1-1; D remains unclear. Germline CDR1 is MNHEY and CDR2 is SVGAGI. Trimming shortened V by 8 bases and J by 7 bases, and 11 bases separated the two germline ends. This CDR3 is built from 11 residues. CDR3 sequence: CASRWTFEAFF. Here the CDR3 DNA reads TGTGCCAGCCGCTGGACTTTTGAAGCTTTCTTT.

The J gene is TRBJ1-4, the V gene TRBV7-2, with 7 nucleotides matching TRBD1. The ends lost 5 bases at V and 10 bases at J; junction bases unmatched: 16. The CDR3 contains 16 residues. Germline V gene sequence: CDR1 SGHTA, CDR2 FQGNSA. The CDR3, as DNA: TGTGCCAGCAGCATGAGCTCGCCGGGACAGAGGGGAAAACTGTTTTTT. Amino acids: CASSMSSPGQRGKLFF. The full variable domain, in which reference TRBV7-2 and TRBJ1-4 provide the parts outside the CDR3, is GAGVSQSPSNKVTEKGKDVELRCDPISGHTALYWYRQSLGQGLEFLIYFQGNSAPDKSGLPSDRFSAERTGGSVSTLTIQRTQQEDSAVYLCASSMSSPGQRGKLFFGSGTQLSVL.

The gene calls are TRBV7-8 and TRBJ2-7; D call uncertain. Germline assignment: CDR1 SGHVS and CDR2 FQNEAQ. This CDR3 has 11 amino acids. Trimming removed 5 bases from V and 1 base from J, with 3 bases in between. The DNA of the CDR3 is TGTGCCAGCAGCCCATCCTACGAGCAGTACTTC. Its translation: CASSPSYEQYF.

The rearrangement joins TRBV28 to TRBJ1-2; no clear D gene. This CDR3 is 12 amino acids long. The V end was cut by 2 bases, the J end by 3 bases, with 4 bases between. CDR1 MDHEN and CDR2 SYDVKM come from the germline V gene. CDR3 DNA sequence: TGTGCCAGCAGTTTAGGCTACTATGGCTACACCTTC. Its protein is CASSLGYYGYTF.

This clone was observed a single time. This chain connects TRBV27 to TRBJ1-6, with D maybe TRBD1 (6 bases). CDR3 length: 16 amino acids. The V gene lost 5 bases and the J gene lost 5 bases, with 16 bases spanning the gap. Per the germline V gene, CDR1 is MNHEY and CDR2 is SMNVEV (reference sequence). The CDR3, as DNA: TGTGCCAGCAGTCAAGGGTGGGGGCTCGATAATTCACCCCTCCACTTT. Translating gives CASSQGWGLDNSPLHF.

V and J are TRBV6-1 and TRBJ1-5, with unresolved D. Looked up from germline, CDR1 is MNHNS and CDR2 is SASEGT. With 2 bases removed from V and 2 bases from J, the gap between germline ends came to 13 bases. This CDR3 is 16 amino acids long. The CDR3 DNA reads TGTGCCAGCAGTGAATCCCCGACTAGGGGCAATCAGCCCCAGCATTTT. This sequence encodes CASSESPTRGNQPQHF.

J is TRBJ1-1 and V is TRBV18; 7 nucleotides align to TRBD1. This CDR3 has 16 residues. Germline V gene data show CDR1 as KGHSH and CDR2 as LQKENI. With 3 bases clipped from V and 3 bases from J, the junction kept 10 bases outside the gene matches. CDR3 bases: TGTGCCAGCTCACCCGACAGGGCCAGTCCCTACACTGAAGCTTTCTTT. It yields the protein CASSPDRASPYTEAFF.

The CDR3 DNA sequence: TGTGCCAGCAGCTACGTACCGGGACAGGGGGCTCCCTACAATCAGCCCCAGCATTTT. Residues: CASSYVPGQGAPYNQPQHF. This chain joins TRBV7-8 and TRBJ1-5, with 12 bases fitting TRBD1. CDR1 SGHVS and CDR2 FQNEAQ come from the germline V gene. V was pared by 4 bases and J by 3 bases, with 13 bases of the junction left unmatched. The CDR3 contains 19 residues. The full variable domain, in which reference TRBV7-8 and TRBJ1-5 provide the parts outside the CDR3, is GAGVSQSPRYKVAKRGQDVALRCDPISGHVSLFWYQQALGQGPEFLTYFQNEAQLDKSGLPSDRFFAERPEGSVSTLKIQRTQQEDSAVYLCASSYVPGQGAPYNQPQHFGDGTRLSIL.